This TCR beta chain was identified in a study of blood T cell repertoires in COVID-19. Across the study: Sample material is recorded as cDNA or gDNA derived from T cells, B-cell-depleted T cells, or PBMCs.

The protocol was immunoSEQ multiplex PCR, while the TCRdb copy is restricted to in-frame clones and leaves out a portion. The repertoire holds about 140,000 clones, with approximately 79% as singletons. This TCR came from a woman between 50 and 59 years old who had recovered from COVID-19. The source material was PBMCs or T cells enriched from blood (not recorded which).

CDR3 sequence (DNA): TGTGCCAGCAGCCAAGACTATGGGCCAGGGTGGGAGCAGTACTTC. As protein: CASSQDYGPGWEQYF. The rearrangement uses TRBV3-1 (or the pseudogene TRBV3-2) and TRBJ2-7, with D perhaps matching TRBD1 (5 bases). Germline loops: CDR1 LGHDT, CDR2 YNNKEL (reference sequence). Trimming took off 0 bases at V and 7 bases at J, with 16 bases between the two ends. The CDR3 is made up of 15 amino acids.